This TCR beta chain was identified during a study of T cells after yellow fever vaccination. Study-wide points: The study noted that FACS-sorted repertoires could contain abundant clonotypes contaminating from the bulk population.

This clonotype was seen a handful of times. Its antigen is as yet unknown. TCRdb fed the 5' RACE reads into MiXCR, producing one record per CDR3 protein. Of some 560,000 distinct CDR3 sequences listed, roughly a fifth are singletons. CDR3 length: 14 amino acids. The V and J ends lost 0 bases and 8 bases respectively, with 11 bases between them. Germline CDR1 reads SGHTA; CDR2 reads FQGNSA. V is TRBV7-2 and J is TRBJ2-4; D is possibly TRBD2 (6 bases). This specimen consisted of PBMCs, obtained 15 days after the yellow fever booster vaccination. The clonotype originates from a man aged 25 to 45 who received the YFV17D yellow fever vaccine. The CDR3 here is CASSLAGGEYIQYF. The CDR3 DNA reads as TGTGCCAGCAGCTTAGCGGGAGGCGAGTACATTCAGTACTTC.